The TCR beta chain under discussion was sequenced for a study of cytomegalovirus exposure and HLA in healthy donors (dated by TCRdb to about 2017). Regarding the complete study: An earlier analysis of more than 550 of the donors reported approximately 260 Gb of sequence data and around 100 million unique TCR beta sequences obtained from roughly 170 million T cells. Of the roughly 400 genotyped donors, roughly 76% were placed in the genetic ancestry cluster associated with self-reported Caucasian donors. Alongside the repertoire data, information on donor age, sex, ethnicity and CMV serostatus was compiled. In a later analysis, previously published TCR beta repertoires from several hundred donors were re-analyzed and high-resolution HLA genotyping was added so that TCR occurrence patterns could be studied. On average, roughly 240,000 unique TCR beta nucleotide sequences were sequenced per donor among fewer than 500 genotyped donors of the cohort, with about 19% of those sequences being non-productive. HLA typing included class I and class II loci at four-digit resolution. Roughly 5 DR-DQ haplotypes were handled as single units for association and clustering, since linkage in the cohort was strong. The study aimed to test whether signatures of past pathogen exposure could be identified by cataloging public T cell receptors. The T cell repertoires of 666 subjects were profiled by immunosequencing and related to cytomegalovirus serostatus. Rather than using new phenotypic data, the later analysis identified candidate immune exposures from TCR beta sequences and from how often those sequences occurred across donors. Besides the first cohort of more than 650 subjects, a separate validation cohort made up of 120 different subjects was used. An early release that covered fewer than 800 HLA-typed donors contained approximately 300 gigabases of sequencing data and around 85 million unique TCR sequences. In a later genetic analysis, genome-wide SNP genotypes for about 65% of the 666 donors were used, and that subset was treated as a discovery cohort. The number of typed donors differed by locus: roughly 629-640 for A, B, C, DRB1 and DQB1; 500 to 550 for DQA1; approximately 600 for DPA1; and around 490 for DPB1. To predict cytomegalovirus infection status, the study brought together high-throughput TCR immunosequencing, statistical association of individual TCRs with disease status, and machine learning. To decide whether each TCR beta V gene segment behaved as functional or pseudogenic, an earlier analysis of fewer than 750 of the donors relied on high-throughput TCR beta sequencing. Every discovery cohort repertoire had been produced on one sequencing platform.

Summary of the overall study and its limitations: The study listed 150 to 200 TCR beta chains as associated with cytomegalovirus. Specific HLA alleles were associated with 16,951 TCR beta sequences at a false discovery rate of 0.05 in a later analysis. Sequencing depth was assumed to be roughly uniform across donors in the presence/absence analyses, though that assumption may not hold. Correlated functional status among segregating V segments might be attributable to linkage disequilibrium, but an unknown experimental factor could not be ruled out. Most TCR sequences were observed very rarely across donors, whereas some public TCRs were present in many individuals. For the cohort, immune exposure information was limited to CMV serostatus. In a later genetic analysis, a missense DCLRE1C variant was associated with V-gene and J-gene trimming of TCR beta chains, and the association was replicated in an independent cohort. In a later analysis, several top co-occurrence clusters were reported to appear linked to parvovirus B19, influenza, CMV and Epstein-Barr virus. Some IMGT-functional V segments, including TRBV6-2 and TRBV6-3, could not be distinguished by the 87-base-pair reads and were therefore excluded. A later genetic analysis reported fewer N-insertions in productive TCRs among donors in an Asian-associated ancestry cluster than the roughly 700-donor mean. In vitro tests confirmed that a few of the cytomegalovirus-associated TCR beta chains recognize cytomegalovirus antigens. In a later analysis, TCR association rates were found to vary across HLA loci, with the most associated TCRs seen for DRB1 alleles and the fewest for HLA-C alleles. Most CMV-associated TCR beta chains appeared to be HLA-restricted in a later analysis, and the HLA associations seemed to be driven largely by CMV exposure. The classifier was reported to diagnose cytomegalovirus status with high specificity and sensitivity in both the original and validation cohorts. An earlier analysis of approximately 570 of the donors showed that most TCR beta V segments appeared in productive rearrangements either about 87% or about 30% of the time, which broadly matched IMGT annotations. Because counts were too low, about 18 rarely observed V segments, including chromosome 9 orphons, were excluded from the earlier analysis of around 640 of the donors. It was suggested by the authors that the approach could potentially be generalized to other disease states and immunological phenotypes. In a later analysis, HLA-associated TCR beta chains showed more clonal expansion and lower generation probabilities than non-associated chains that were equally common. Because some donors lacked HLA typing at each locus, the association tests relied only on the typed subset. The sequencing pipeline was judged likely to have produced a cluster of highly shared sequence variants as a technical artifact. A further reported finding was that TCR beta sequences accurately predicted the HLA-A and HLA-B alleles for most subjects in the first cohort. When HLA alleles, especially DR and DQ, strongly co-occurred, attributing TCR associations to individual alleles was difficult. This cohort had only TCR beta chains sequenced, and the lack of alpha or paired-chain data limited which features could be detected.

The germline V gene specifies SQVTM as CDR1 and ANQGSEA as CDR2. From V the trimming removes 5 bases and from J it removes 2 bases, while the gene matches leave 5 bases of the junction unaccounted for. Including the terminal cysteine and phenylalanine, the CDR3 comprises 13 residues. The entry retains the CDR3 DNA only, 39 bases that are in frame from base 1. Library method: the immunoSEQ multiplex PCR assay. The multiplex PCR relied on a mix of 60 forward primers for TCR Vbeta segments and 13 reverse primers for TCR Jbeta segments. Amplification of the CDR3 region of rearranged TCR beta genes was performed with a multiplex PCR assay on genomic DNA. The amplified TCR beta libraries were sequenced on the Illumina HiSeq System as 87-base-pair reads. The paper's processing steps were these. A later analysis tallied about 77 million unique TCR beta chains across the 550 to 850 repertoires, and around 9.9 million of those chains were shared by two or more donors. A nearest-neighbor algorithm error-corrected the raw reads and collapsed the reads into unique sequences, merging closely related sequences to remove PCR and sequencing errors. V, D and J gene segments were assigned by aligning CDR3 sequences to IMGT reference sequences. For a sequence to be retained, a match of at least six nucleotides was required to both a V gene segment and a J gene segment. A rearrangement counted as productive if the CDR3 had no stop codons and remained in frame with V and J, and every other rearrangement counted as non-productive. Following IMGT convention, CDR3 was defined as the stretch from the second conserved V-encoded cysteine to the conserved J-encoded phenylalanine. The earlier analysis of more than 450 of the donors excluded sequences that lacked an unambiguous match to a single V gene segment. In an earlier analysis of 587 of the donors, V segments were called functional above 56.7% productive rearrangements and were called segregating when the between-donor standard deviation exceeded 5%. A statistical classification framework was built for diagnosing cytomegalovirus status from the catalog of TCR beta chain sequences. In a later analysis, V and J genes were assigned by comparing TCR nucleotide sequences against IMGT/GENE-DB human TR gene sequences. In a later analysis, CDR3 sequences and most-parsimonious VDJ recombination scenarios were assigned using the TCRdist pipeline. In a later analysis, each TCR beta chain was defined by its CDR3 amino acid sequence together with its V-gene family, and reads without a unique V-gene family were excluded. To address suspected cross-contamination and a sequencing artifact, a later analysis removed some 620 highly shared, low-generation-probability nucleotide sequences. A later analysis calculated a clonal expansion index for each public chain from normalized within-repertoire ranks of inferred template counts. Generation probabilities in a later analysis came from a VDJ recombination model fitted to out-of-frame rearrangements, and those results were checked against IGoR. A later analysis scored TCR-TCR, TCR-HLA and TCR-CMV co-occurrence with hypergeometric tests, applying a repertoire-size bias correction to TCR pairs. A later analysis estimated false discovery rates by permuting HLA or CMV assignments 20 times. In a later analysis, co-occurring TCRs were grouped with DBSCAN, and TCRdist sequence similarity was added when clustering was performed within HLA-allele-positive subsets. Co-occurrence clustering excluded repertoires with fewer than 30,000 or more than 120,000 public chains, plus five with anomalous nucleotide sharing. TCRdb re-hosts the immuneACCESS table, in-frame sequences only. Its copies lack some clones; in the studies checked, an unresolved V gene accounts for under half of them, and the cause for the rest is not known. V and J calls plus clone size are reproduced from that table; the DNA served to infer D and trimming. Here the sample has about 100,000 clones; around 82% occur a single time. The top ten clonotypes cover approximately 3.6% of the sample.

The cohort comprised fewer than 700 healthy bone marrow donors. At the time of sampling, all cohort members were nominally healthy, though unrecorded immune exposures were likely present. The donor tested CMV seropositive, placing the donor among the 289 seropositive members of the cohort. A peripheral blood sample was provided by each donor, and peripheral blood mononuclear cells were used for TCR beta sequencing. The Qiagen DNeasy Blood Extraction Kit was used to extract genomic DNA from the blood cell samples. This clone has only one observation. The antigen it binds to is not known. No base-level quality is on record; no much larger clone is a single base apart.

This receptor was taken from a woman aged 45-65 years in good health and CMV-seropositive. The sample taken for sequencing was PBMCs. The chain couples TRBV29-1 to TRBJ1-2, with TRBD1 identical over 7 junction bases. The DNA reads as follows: TGCAGCGTTCAACGACAGGGCAACTATGGCTACACCTTC. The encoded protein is CSVQRQGNYGYTF.